These 17 T cell receptor beta chains came from one sample sequenced in a study of cytomegalovirus exposure and HLA in healthy donors. It was with 60 Vbeta and 13 Jbeta primers that the PCR ran. Produced via immunoSEQ multiplex PCR; TCRdb's table is partial and in-frame only. The sample lists around 200,000 clones, under 85% occurring once. Source material: PBMCs. The source of these receptors is a middle-aged man in good health and CMV-seronegative.

The chain joins TRBV2 to TRBJ2-1, with 10 bases identical to TRBD1. Trimming removed 6 bases from V and 8 bases from J; junction bases left unmatched: 10. The CDR3 is made up of 15 amino acids. Per germline, CDR1 SNHLY and CDR2 FYNNEI. CDR3: CASSAGQGVKDEQFF. CDR3 nucleotide sequence: TGTGCCAGCAGCGCTGGACAGGGGGTTAAGGATGAGCAGTTCTTC. Together with reference TRBV2 and TRBJ2-1, the CDR3 gives the full variable domain: EPEVTQTPSHQVTQMGQEVILRCVPISNHLYFYWYRQILGQKVEFLVSFYNNEISEKSEIFDDQFSVERPDGSNFTLKIRSTKLEDSAMYFCASSAGQGVKDEQFFGPGTRLTVL.

The chain couples TRBV7-9 to TRBJ1-1, with TRBD1 identical over 9 bases. The trim removed 0 bases at V and 6 bases at J, leaving 5 bases unmatched. Per the germline V gene, CDR1 is SEHNR and CDR2 is FQNEAQ (reference sequence). This CDR3 comprises 15 residues. This CDR3 is CASSLATGQGSEAFF. The CDR3 region has the DNA TGTGCCAGCAGCTTAGCCACAGGACAGGGGTCTGAAGCTTTCTTT.

The chain is built from TRBV29-1 and TRBJ2-3; TRBD2 agrees at 13 bases. Germline CDR1 and CDR2: SQVTM and ANQGSEA. V was pared by 6 bases and J by 4 bases, with 7 bases of the junction left unmatched. CDR3 length: 15 amino acids. The chain's CDR3 is CSVWTSGSFADTQYF. The CDR3 DNA is TGCAGCGTCTGGACTAGCGGGAGTTTCGCAGATACGCAGTATTTT.

V gene TRBV9 combines with J gene TRBJ1-5; no definite D call. CDR1 is SGDLS and CDR2 is YYNGEE in the germline V gene. The CDR3 is 15 residues long. Trimming removed 4 bases at V and 0 bases at J, with 11 bases between. The CDR3 DNA follows: TGTGCCAGCAGCCGGGAGGGCTATAGCAATCAGCCCCAGCATTTT. Encoded protein: CASSREGYSNQPQHF.

The chain couples TRBV6-1 to TRBJ1-3, with TRBD1 identical over 8 bases. V gave up 5 bases and J gave up 2 bases; unmatched junction bases: 2. The CDR3 is 14 residues long. The germline V gene has CDR1 MNHNS and CDR2 SASEGT. In DNA form, the CDR3 reads TGTGCCAGCAGTAGACAGGGGACTGGAAACACCATATATTTT. Residues: CASSRQGTGNTIYF.

The chain couples TRBV27 to TRBJ1-5; 7 bases align to TRBD1. Unmatched junction bases numbered 4, after V lost 5 bases and J lost 0 bases. Germline V gene data show CDR1 as MNHEY and CDR2 as SMNVEV (reference sequence). The CDR3 has 15 amino acids. The CDR3 DNA is TGTGCCAGCAGTCTACAGGGGAATAGCAATCAGCCCCAGCATTTT. This codes for CASSLQGNSNQPQHF.

V and J are TRBV28 and TRBJ1-5; D is possibly TRBD1 (5 bases). The CDR3 runs to 16 residues. Trimming removed 1 base at V and 6 bases at J, with 16 bases between. Looked up from germline, CDR1 is MDHEN and CDR2 is SYDVKM. CDR3 coding DNA: TGTGCCAGCAGTTTATTTCGGGGGATCGAGCGTCAGCCCCAGCATTTT. Translated: CASSLFRGIERQPQHF. The full variable domain, completed using reference TRBV28 and TRBJ1-5, is DVKVTQSSRYLVKRTGEKVFLECVQDMDHENMFWYRQDPGLGLRLIYFSYDVKMKEKGDIPEGYSVSREKKERFSLILESASTNQTSMYLCASSLFRGIERQPQHFGDGTRLSIL.

This clone was observed a single time. The chain couples TRBV7-9 to TRBJ1-2; no clear D gene. V gave up 5 bases and J gave up 0 bases, with 13 bases separating them. This CDR3 is 15 amino acids long. The germline V gene has CDR1 SEHNR and CDR2 FQNEAQ (reference sequence). The CDR3 spells CASSPSGSPNYGYTF. CDR3 DNA sequence: TGTGCCAGCAGCCCGTCCGGGTCCCCTAACTATGGCTACACCTTC.

The V gene is TRBV14, the J gene TRBJ2-2; D is perhaps TRBD2 (6 bases). This CDR3 has 15 residues. Deletions cut 4 bases from V and 0 bases from J, with 9 bases between. Germline V gene data show CDR1 as SGHDN and CDR2 as FVKESK. Here the CDR3 DNA reads TGTGCCAGCAGCCGGGACTCTTCGAACACCGGGGAGCTGTTTTTT. The encoded protein is CASSRDSSNTGELFF.

The chain links TRBV28 to TRBJ2-1; 12 positions match TRBD2. The CDR3 contains 16 residues. V was pared by 2 bases and J by 7 bases, with 6 bases of the junction left unmatched. Germline V CDR1 and CDR2: MDHEN, SYDVKM. CDR3 in DNA: TGTGCCAGCAGTTTAGCTAGCGGGAGGGCCGGTAATGAGCAGTTCTTC. Protein product: CASSLASGRAGNEQFF.

This clone came up a few times. V and J are TRBV27 and TRBJ1-6, with D possibly being TRBD1 (5 bases). V was clipped by 0 bases and J by 6 bases, with 18 bases between them. Per the germline V gene, CDR1 is MNHEY and CDR2 is SMNVEV (reference sequence). There are 18 residues in the CDR3. The CDR3 DNA follows: TGTGCCAGCAGTTTATCGCGGCAGGGAACCTCGAGTAATTCACCCCTCCACTTT. It translates to CASSLSRQGTSSNSPLHF.

This chain joins TRBV4-1 and TRBJ2-4; tentative D call: TRBD1 (5 bases). Germline CDR1 and CDR2: MGHRA and YSYEKL. This CDR3 spans 15 amino acids. V shed 0 bases and J shed 9 bases, with 15 bases lying between them. This chain's CDR3 is CASSQDRAGLGIQYF. CDR3 nucleotide sequence: TGCGCCAGCAGCCAAGATCGGGCAGGGTTGGGCATTCAGTACTTC.

The genes are TRBV7-9 and TRBJ2-1; the match to TRBD2 covers 10 bases. Trimming at V came to 5 bases and at J to 3 bases, leaving 10 bases not matched to a gene. CDR1 and CDR2 from the germline V gene are SEHNR and FQNEAQ (reference sequence). This CDR3 contains 17 residues. CDR3 sequence reads: CASSLSESGRDYNEQFF. CDR3 in DNA: TGTGCCAGCAGCCTGTCGGAAAGCGGGAGGGACTACAATGAGCAGTTCTTC. The full variable domain, rest sourced from reference TRBV7-9 and TRBJ2-1, is DTGVSQNPRHKITKRGQNVTFRCDPISEHNRLYWYRQTLGQGPEFLTYFQNEAQLEKSRLLSDRFSAERPKGSFSTLEIQRTEQGDSAMYLCASSLSESGRDYNEQFFGPGTRLTVL.

J is TRBJ2-4 and V is TRBV2; 8 nucleotides match TRBD1. The CDR3 is 15 amino acids. Germline V gene data show CDR1 as SNHLY and CDR2 as FYNNEI. Trimming removed 5 bases from V and 0 bases from J; junction bases left unmatched: 3. Here the CDR3 reads CASSNRGAAKNIQYF. In DNA, the CDR3 is TGTGCCAGCAGTAACAGGGGGGCAGCCAAAAACATTCAGTACTTC. The full variable domain, with the rest looked up from reference TRBV2 and TRBJ2-4, is EPEVTQTPSHQVTQMGQEVILRCVPISNHLYFYWYRQILGQKVEFLVSFYNNEISEKSEIFDDQFSVERPDGSNFTLKIRSTKLEDSAMYFCASSNRGAAKNIQYFGAGTRLSVL.

V usage is TRBV7-6 and J usage is TRBJ2-5; 8 nucleotides align to TRBD2. The DNA end is more similar to TRBJ2-7, so the J call may be wrong. CDR3 size: 15 residues. CDR1 and CDR2 from the germline V gene are SGHVS and FNYEAQ. The CDR3 here is CASSLEVGRVYEQYF. CDR3 bases: TGTGCCAGCAGCTTAGAGGTCGGGAGGGTCTACGAGCAGTACTTC.

The rearrangement links TRBV7-3 to TRBJ2-7; 10 bases are a match to TRBD1. Unmatched junction bases numbered 10, after V lost 0 bases and J lost 5 bases. From germline, CDR1 is SGHTA and CDR2 FQGTGA. The CDR3 is made up of 17 amino acids. The CDR3 is CASSLTRPGQGQHEQYF. The CDR3 bases are TGTGCCAGCAGCTTAACAAGGCCGGGACAGGGGCAGCACGAGCAGTACTTC.

This clone appeared once. The chain is built from TRBV5-1 and TRBJ2-1; possible D gene TRBD2, 6 bases. The ends were cut back, 6 bases at V and 0 bases at J, with 7 bases in the middle. The CDR3 sequence is 13 residues long. From germline, CDR1 is SGHRS and CDR2 YFSETQ. The CDR3 DNA reads TGCGCCAGCAAGGGACTCTCCTACAATGAGCAGTTCTTC. Translated, it gives CASKGLSYNEQFF.